This TCR beta chain was sequenced in a study of early T cells in non-severe SARS-CoV-2 infection. About the research overall: Chains from this unsorted whole-blood bulk RNA could not be paired.

V was clipped by 0 bases and J by 0 bases, with 6 bases between them. Germline V gene lookup returns CDR1 SGDLS and CDR2 YYNGEE. The CDR3 is made up of 15 amino acids. This clonotype was seen ten or more times. Attached unique molecular identifiers marked individual cDNA molecules. TCRdb used MiXCR to reprocess the 5' RACE reads, holding one entry per CDR3 protein. The data contain 20,000 to 30,000 distinct CDR3 sequences, approximately 4.5% of them singletons. The chain has TRBV9 and TRBJ2-2; no clear D gene. This sequence was found in an adult who was a healthcare worker with PCR-confirmed SARS-CoV-2 infection or an uninfected control (not recorded which). The sample comprised whole blood. The CDR3: CASSVAGANTGELFF. Written as DNA, the CDR3 is TGTGCCAGCAGCGTAGCAGGAGCGAACACCGGGGAGCTGTTTTTT.